These 22 T cell receptor beta chains were all obtained from the same sample, sequenced in a study of technical replicates of blood from a few donors. The repertoire was sequenced with immunoSEQ multiplex PCR; TCRdb's copy has only in-frame clones and lacks some. The profile shows over 50,000 clones, approximately 89% of them singletons. The sequenced material came from PBMCs. These receptors came from a human donor in good health. Some clones in this sample may be carry-over from other donors' samples.

A few counts support this clone. The rearrangement links TRBV4-3 to TRBJ1-1; 7 bases fit TRBD1. J was trimmed by 8 bases and V by 0 bases; bases with no gene match: 9. This CDR3 comprises 15 residues. Germline V CDR1 and CDR2: LGHNA, YSLEER. This CDR3 reads CASSQDQAGGVEAFF. The CDR3 DNA sequence: TGCGCCAGCAGCCAAGATCAAGCAGGGGGAGTCGAAGCTTTCTTT.

The rearrangement joins TRBV5-1 to TRBJ2-7; TRBD1 matches 8 bases. This CDR3 region has 13 residues. Germline trimming cut 1 base from V and 3 bases from J; bases unmatched to any gene: 0. Looked up from germline, CDR1 is SGHRS and CDR2 is YFSETQ. CDR3 in amino acids: CASSLTGGYEQYF. The CDR3 region has the DNA TGCGCCAGCAGCTTGACAGGGGGCTACGAGCAGTACTTC.

The chain combines TRBV19 with TRBJ1-4; D not resolved. CDR1 is LNHDA and CDR2 is SQIVND in the germline V gene (reference sequence). Trimming took off 3 bases at V and 8 bases at J, with 19 bases between the two ends. The CDR3 totals 16 residues. CDR3 protein: CASSITRRARGEKLFF. Here the CDR3 DNA reads TGTGCCAGTAGTATTACCCGGCGGGCTAGAGGCGAAAAACTGTTTTTT.

V gene TRBV7-3 combines with J gene TRBJ2-1, with 14 bases aligning to TRBD2. The CDR3 contains 18 residues. The J segment lost 7 bases and the V segment lost 2 bases, leaving 10 bases of the junction unmatched. Germline V gives CDR1 SGHTA, CDR2 FQGTGA. CDR3 residues: CASSLLGLGLAGGNEQFF. CDR3 DNA: TGTGCCAGCAGCTTATTAGGGTTAGGACTAGCGGGAGGTAATGAGCAGTTCTTC. Based on the CDR3 plus reference TRBV7-3 and TRBJ2-1, the full variable domain is GAGVSQTPSNKVTEKGKYVELRCDPISGHTALYWYRQSLGQGPEFLIYFQGTGAADDSGLPNDRFFAVRPEGSVSTLKIQRTERGDSAVYLCASSLLGLGLAGGNEQFFGPGTRLTVL.

The CDR3, as DNA: TGTGCCAGCAGCTTACCCAGAGGGGGTTACAATGAGCAGTTCTTC. It translates to CASSLPRGGYNEQFF. This rearrangement joins TRBV7-9 to TRBJ2-1, with D tentatively TRBD1 (6 bases). Trimming cost V 2 bases and J 4 bases, with 12 bases left between them. The CDR3 loop spans 15 amino acids. The germline gives CDR1 SEHNR, CDR2 FQNEAQ (reference sequence).

The rearrangement uses TRBV5-1 and TRBJ1-1; 8 bases map to TRBD1. This CDR3 region has 13 residues. Germline V CDR1 and CDR2: SGHRS, YFSETQ. V shed 3 bases and J 6 bases; nucleotides not matched to a gene: 4. The DNA of the CDR3 is TGCGCCAGCAGCTGGACAGGGAATGCTGAAGCTTTCTTT. Amino acid sequence: CASSWTGNAEAFF. The full variable domain, with the rest looked up from reference TRBV5-1 and TRBJ1-1, is KAGVTQTPRYLIKTRGQQVTLSCSPISGHRSVSWYQQTPGQGLQFLFEYFSETQRNKGNFPGRFSGRQFSNSRSEMNVSTLELGDSALYLCASSWTGNAEAFFGQGTRLTVV.

This chain joins TRBV27 and TRBJ1-4, with D perhaps TRBD1 (5 bases). Between the trimmed V and J ends, which lost 5 bases and 0 bases, there was a span of 19 bases. Germline CDR1 reads MNHEY; CDR2 reads SMNVEV (reference sequence). This CDR3 is 18 amino acids long. The CDR3 nucleotides read TGTGCCAGCAGTCAAGCGGGGCCCATCTTCGCAACTAATGAAAAACTGTTTTTT. Translating it yields CASSQAGPIFATNEKLFF.

This clone was detected only once. The J gene is TRBJ2-1, the V gene TRBV4-3; D may be TRBD1 (6 bases). Trimming took 2 bases from V and 1 from J, leaving 9 bases between them. From germline, CDR1 is LGHNA and CDR2 YSLEER. The CDR3 has 15 residues. The chain's CDR3 is CASSQWTASYNEQFF. The CDR3 nucleotides are TGCGCCAGCAGCCAATGGACAGCTTCCTACAATGAGCAGTTCTTC.

The J gene is TRBJ2-1, the V gene TRBV11-3; 8 bases are a match to TRBD2. Losses at the gene ends were 1 base for V and 3 bases for J; bases not matched to a gene: 5. The CDR3 sequence is 16 residues long. Per germline, CDR1 SGHNT and CDR2 YENEEA. The CDR3 protein is CASSLGGTSIYNEQFF. In DNA, the CDR3 is TGTGCCAGCAGCTTAGGGGGGACTAGTATCTACAATGAGCAGTTCTTC.

The rearrangement uses TRBV7-2 and TRBJ2-3; TRBD1 aligns across 7 bases. The trim removed 5 bases at V and 1 base at J, leaving 9 bases unmatched. This CDR3 region has 16 residues. Germline assignment: CDR1 SGHTA and CDR2 FQGNSA. The chain's CDR3 is CASSQKQGKGTDTQYF. The CDR3 DNA reads TGTGCCAGCAGCCAAAAACAGGGGAAGGGCACAGATACGCAGTATTTT.

J is TRBJ2-6 and V is TRBV9; tentatively, D is TRBD2 (6 bases). CDR3 length: 18 amino acids. Germline V gene sequence: CDR1 SGDLS, CDR2 YYNGEE. With 3 bases removed from V and 7 bases from J, the gap between germline ends came to 23 bases. In DNA, the CDR3 is TGTGCCAGCAGCGAGGGGTCCTACGGAGGGGTCTCAGCCAACGTCCTGACTTTC. Translated, it gives CASSEGSYGGVSANVLTF.

The rearrangement links TRBV7-8 to TRBJ2-1; 7 bases are a match to TRBD1. Germline CDR1 SGHVS, CDR2 FQNEAQ. V lost 0 bases, J lost 0 bases, and 8 bases stayed unmatched. The CDR3 extends over 18 amino acids. The CDR3 nucleotides are TGTGCCAGCAGCTTAGCGGGGTTGGCAGGGGGCTCCTACAATGAGCAGTTCTTC. This sequence encodes CASSLAGLAGGSYNEQFF. Filled out from reference TRBV7-8 and TRBJ2-1, the complete variable domain reads GAGVSQSPRYKVAKRGQDVALRCDPISGHVSLFWYQQALGQGPEFLTYFQNEAQLDKSGLPSDRFFAERPEGSVSTLKIQRTQQEDSAVYLCASSLAGLAGGSYNEQFFGPGTRLTVL.

A single count supports this clone. V is TRBV5-1 and J is TRBJ2-3, with a possible D match to TRBD2 (6 bases). This CDR3 has 15 residues. V was cut by 1 base and J by 6 bases, with 15 bases left in between. Looked up from germline, CDR1 is SGHRS and CDR2 is YFSETQ. The CDR3 DNA reads as TGCGCCAGCAGCTTGAAACTAGCTACAATGGATACGCAGTATTTT. It yields the protein CASSLKLATMDTQYF.

V gene TRBV19 combines with J gene TRBJ1-6; tentatively, D is TRBD1 (6 bases). This CDR3 region has 14 residues. Germline values: CDR1 LNHDA, CDR2 SQIVND (reference sequence). Trimming took 8 bases from V and 3 from J, leaving 11 bases between them. The CDR3 DNA is TGTGCCAGTGGGGGGGCCTACTATAATTCACCCCTCCACTTT. Its protein is CASGGAYYNSPLHF.

The chain joins TRBV2 to TRBJ2-3; 11 nucleotides line up with TRBD1. Trimming took 5 bases from V and 8 from J; bases not matched to a gene: 9. The CDR3 has 15 residues. The V gene's germline CDR1 is SNHLY and CDR2 FYNNEI. The CDR3 DNA is TGTGCCAGCAGTCTAGGACAGGGGGCGAGAGGTACGCAGTATTTT. It specifies CASSLGQGARGTQYF. The whole variable domain, remainder taken from reference TRBV2 and TRBJ2-3, is EPEVTQTPSHQVTQMGQEVILRCVPISNHLYFYWYRQILGQKVEFLVSFYNNEISEKSEIFDDQFSVERPDGSNFTLKIRSTKLEDSAMYFCASSLGQGARGTQYFGPGTRLTVL.

The gene calls are TRBV5-1 and TRBJ2-3, with TRBD1 matching over 10 bases. CDR1 is SGHRS, CDR2 YFSETQ, per germline. CDR3 length equals 18 residues. The V gene end was trimmed by 5 bases and the J gene end by 6 bases; junction bases not matched to a gene: 18. DNA of the CDR3: TGCGCCAGCAGTTCCCGTGGGATCGGAGGGACAGGGGCGGATACGCAGTATTTT. Protein sequence: CASSSRGIGGTGADTQYF.

The chain has TRBV19 and TRBJ2-3, with 8 bases fitting TRBD2. From germline, CDR1 is LNHDA and CDR2 SQIVND (reference sequence). J lost 6 bases, V lost 10 bases, and 18 bases had no gene match. This CDR3 spans 16 amino acids. DNA for the CDR3: TGTGCCACCCACCTCAAAGGAGCGGGAGTTCGTGATACGCAGTATTTT. Translation gives CATHLKGAGVRDTQYF.

A note on this clone: A junction end diverges from the germline sequence, so it may reflect a read error. The chain uses TRBV7-6 and TRBJ1-4, with D perhaps matching TRBD1 (5 bases). Per the germline V gene, CDR1 is SGHVS and CDR2 is FNYEAQ. The CDR3 is made up of 10 amino acids. The CDR3 region is CPGYNEKLFF. Written as DNA, the CDR3 is TGCCCAGGGTATAATGAAAAACTGTTTTTT.

This clone was counted only a few times. The DNA of the CDR3 is TGTGCCAGCAGCTTAGACAGGAGCACTGAAGCTTTCTTT. This translates into CASSLDRSTEAFF. This chain links TRBV7-9 with TRBJ1-1; D is perhaps TRBD1 (5 bases). Per the germline V gene, CDR1 is SEHNR and CDR2 is FQNEAQ (reference sequence). The germline V and J ends were trimmed by 1 base and 4 bases, with 7 bases remaining between them. CDR3 size: 13 residues.

Only a few counts were recorded for this clone. V is TRBV7-9 and J is TRBJ2-7, with D possibly TRBD2 on 6 matching bases. The V and J ends lost 2 bases and 0 bases respectively, with 11 bases between them. Germline CDR1 and CDR2: SEHNR and FQNEAQ (reference sequence). The CDR3 extends over 15 amino acids. The CDR3 loop is CASSLFVGSSYEQYF. DNA of the CDR3: TGTGCCAGCAGCTTATTCGTCGGGAGCTCCTACGAGCAGTACTTC. The complete variable domain, with remaining parts taken from reference TRBV7-9 and TRBJ2-7, reads DTGVSQNPRHKITKRGQNVTFRCDPISEHNRLYWYRQTLGQGPEFLTYFQNEAQLEKSRLLSDRFSAERPKGSFSTLEIQRTEQGDSAMYLCASSLFVGSSYEQYFGPGTRLTVT.

The chain links TRBV30 to TRBJ1-1; D may be TRBD1 (6 bases). Per the germline V gene, CDR1 is GTSNPN and CDR2 is SVGIG (reference sequence). The V and J ends lost 0 bases and 1 base respectively, with 18 bases between them. The CDR3 loop spans 17 amino acids. The CDR3 region has the DNA TGTGCCTGGAGTGTACGGTTGTCAGGGGCCAGGAACACTGAAGCTTTCTTT. Encoded protein: CAWSVRLSGARNTEAFF. Using reference TRBV30 and TRBJ1-1 for the parts outside the CDR3, the full variable domain is SQTIHQWPATLVQPVGSPLSLECTVEGTSNPNLYWYRQAAGRGLQLLFYSVGIGQISSEVPQNLSASRPQDRQFILSSKKLLLSDSGFYLCAWSVRLSGARNTEAFFGQGTRLTVV.

The chain recombines TRBV11-3 with TRBJ2-2, with 16 bases fitting TRBD2. The CDR3 extends over 17 amino acids. The V gene's germline CDR1 is SGHNT and CDR2 YENEEA. With V trimmed by 5 bases and J by 5 bases, 5 bases remained unmatched. CDR3 nucleotides: TGTGCCAGCAGCCCTGGGACTAGCGGGGGGGTTACCGGGGAGCTGTTTTTT. Amino acids: CASSPGTSGGVTGELFF.